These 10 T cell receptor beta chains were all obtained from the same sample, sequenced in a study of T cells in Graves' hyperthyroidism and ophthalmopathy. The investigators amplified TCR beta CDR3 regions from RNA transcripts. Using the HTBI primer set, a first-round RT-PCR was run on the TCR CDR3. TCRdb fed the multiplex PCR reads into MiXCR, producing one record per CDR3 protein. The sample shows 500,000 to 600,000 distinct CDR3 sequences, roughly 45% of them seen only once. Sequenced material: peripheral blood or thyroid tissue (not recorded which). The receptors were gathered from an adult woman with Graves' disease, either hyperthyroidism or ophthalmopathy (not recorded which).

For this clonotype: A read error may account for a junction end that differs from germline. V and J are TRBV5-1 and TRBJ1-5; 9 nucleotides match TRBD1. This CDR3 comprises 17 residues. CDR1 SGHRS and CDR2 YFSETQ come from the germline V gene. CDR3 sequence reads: CASSFLGGQGRNQPQHF. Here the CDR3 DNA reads TGTGCCAGCAGCTTCCTGGGGGGACAGGGACGCAATCAGCCCCAGCATTTT.

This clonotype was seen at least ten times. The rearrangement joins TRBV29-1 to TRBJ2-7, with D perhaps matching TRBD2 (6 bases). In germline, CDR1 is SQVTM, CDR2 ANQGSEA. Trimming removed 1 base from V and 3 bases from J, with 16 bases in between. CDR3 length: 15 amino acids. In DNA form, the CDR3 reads TGCAGCGTTGAAGCCCCGGAGGGAAGGGTCTACGAGCAGTACTTC. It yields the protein CSVEAPEGRVYEQYF.

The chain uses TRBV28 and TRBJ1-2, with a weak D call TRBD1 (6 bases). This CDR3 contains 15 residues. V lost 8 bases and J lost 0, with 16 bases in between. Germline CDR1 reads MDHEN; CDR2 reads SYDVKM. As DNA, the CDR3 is TGTGCCAGCGCTTCCGCGGGGGCCCCTAACTATGGCTACACCTTC. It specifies CASASAGAPNYGYTF.

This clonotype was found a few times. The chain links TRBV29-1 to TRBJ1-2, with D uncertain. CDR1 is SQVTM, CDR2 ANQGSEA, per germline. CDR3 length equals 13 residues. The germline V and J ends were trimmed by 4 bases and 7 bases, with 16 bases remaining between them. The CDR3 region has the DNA TGCAGCGTTGTGACGGACGTACTACGTGGCTACACCTTC. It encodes CSVVTDVLRGYTF.

The CDR3 loop reads CSFGGDRETQYF. CDR3 in DNA: TGCAGCTTTGGGGGAGATCGGGAGACCCAGTACTTC. The chain carries TRBV29-1 and TRBJ2-5, with D possibly called TRBD1 or TRBD2 (5 bases each). This CDR3 has 12 residues. The V end was cut by 8 bases, the J end by 5 bases, with 15 bases between. The germline gives CDR1 SQVTM, CDR2 ANQGSEA.

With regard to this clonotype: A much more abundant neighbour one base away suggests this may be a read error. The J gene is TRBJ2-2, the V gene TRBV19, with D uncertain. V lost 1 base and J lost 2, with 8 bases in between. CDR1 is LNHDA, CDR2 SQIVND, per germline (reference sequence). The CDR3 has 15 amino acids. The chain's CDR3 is CASSIANRNTGELFF. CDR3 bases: TGTGCCAGTAGTATAGCGAACAGAAACACCGGGGAGCTGTTTTTT.

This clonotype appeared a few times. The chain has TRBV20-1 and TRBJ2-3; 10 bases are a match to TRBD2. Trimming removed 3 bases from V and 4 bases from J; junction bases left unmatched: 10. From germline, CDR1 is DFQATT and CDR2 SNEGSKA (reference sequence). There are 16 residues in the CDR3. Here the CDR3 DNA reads TGCAGTGCTAGTCCCTCCTTAGCGGGAGGTGCAGATACGCAGTATTTT. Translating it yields CSASPSLAGGADTQYF.

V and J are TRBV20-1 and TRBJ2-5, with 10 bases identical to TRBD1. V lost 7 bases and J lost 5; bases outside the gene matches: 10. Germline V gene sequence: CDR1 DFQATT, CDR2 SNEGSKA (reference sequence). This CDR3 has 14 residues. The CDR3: CSVRQGARTETQYF. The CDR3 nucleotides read TGCAGTGTTCGACAGGGGGCTCGGACTGAGACCCAGTACTTC.

This chain's CDR3 is CSASVAGVYYEQYF. The CDR3, as DNA: TGCAGTGCTAGCGTTGCGGGAGTTTACTACGAGCAGTACTTC. The chain joins TRBV20-1 to TRBJ2-7, with 7 bases identical to TRBD2. The length of the CDR3 is 14 residues. The germline V gene has CDR1 DFQATT and CDR2 SNEGSKA (reference sequence). V was pared by 3 bases and J by 3 bases, with 8 bases of the junction left unmatched.

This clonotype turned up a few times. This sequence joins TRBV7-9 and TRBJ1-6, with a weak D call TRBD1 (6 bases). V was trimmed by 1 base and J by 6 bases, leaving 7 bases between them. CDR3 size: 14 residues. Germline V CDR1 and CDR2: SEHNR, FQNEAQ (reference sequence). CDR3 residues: CASSLVRGNSPLHF. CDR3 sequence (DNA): TGTGCCAGCAGCTTAGTCAGGGGTAATTCACCCCTCCACTTT.